A selection of T cell receptor beta chains follows, all from one sample in a study of neurological immune-mediated disorders. TCRdb independently ran MiXCR on the 5' RACE reads; one entry per CDR3 protein. The sample shows around 90,000 distinct CDR3 sequences, around 13% of them seen only once. Sequencing input: PBMCs. The receptor set was obtained from a female donor with HTLV-1-associated myelopathy (HAM/TSP). CDR3s include the opening cysteine and the closing phenylalanine or tryptophan. D genes are given only for firm matches. The size field is filled for only some rows; it gives once, few, many or a size class.

clone size,J gene,D gene,V gene,CDR3 DNA,CDR3 protein
many,TRBJ2-7,TRBD2,TRBV9,TGTGCCAGCAGCGCGGGACTAGGGGGCTACGAGCAGTACTTC,CASSAGLGGYEQYF
many,TRBJ2-3,NA,TRBV5-1,TGCGCCAGCAGCTTGGTCCCGGGGGATACGCAGTATTTT,CASSLVPGDTQYF
NA,TRBJ2-5,NA,TRBV10-3,TGTGCCATCAGTGAAACGGGGTTAGGCGAGACCCAGTACTTC,CAISETGLGETQYF
many,TRBJ2-3,TRBD2,TRBV20-1,TGCAGTGCTAGAAGACTAGCGGGGGGGGCGGATACGCAGTATTTT,CSARRLAGGADTQYF
many,TRBJ2-3,TRBD1,TRBV9,TGTGCCAGCAGCGTTCGGGACAGGGCGTCAGATACGCAGTATTTT,CASSVRDRASDTQYF
many,TRBJ2-7,TRBD2,TRBV5-1,TGCGCCAGCAGCTTGGTTCCAGCGGGGGGAGGCTACGAGCAGTACTTC,CASSLVPAGGGYEQYF
many,TRBJ2-5,NA,TRBV7-2,TGTGCCAGCAGCTTACAAAGGGGGCAAGAGACCCAGTACTTC,CASSLQRGQETQYF
many,TRBJ2-2,NA,TRBV9,TGTGCCAGCAGCGTAAATCCTGCCGGGGAGCTGTTTTTT,CASSVNPAGELFF
many,TRBJ1-1,NA,TRBV15,TGTGCCACCAGACCGCGCGGGTTGAACACTGAAGCTTTCTTT,CATRPRGLNTEAFF
many,TRBJ2-2,TRBD2,TRBV12-3/TRBV12-4,TGTGCCAGCAGCGGTCGAGCGGGGGGGGACACCGGGGAGCTGTTTTTT,CASSGRAGGDTGELFF
many,TRBJ1-1,NA,TRBV29-1,TGCAGCGTTGGAAAGGAGGACTTCAGTGAAGCTTTCTTT,CSVGKEDFSEAFF
many,TRBJ2-1,NA,TRBV7-3,TGTGCCAGCAGCTTATTTCCGGGGACCCCACCTTACAATGAGCAGTTCTTC,CASSLFPGTPPYNEQFF
few,TRBJ2-3,NA,TRBV7-3,TGTGCCAGCAGCCACTGGTTAGGGGGCACAGATACGCAGTATTTT,CASSHWLGGTDTQYF
few,TRBJ2-2,NA,TRBV18,TGTGCCAGCTCAAGCCTCGGGGGAACGGCCGGGGAGCTGTTTTTT,CASSSLGGTAGELFF
many,TRBJ1-2,TRBD1,TRBV6-1,TGTGCCAGCACGGGACAGGACTATGGCTACACCTTC,CASTGQDYGYTF
medium-sized,TRBJ1-5,TRBD1,TRBV12-3/TRBV12-4,TGTGCCAGCAGCTACAGGGGTGGCAATCAGCCCCAGCATTTT,CASSYRGGNQPQHF
many,TRBJ2-3,TRBD2,TRBV20-1,TGCAGTGCTAGAGGCGGGGGAGGTTTGGATACGCAGTATTTT,CSARGGGGLDTQYF
many,TRBJ1-6,TRBD1,TRBV20-1,TGCAGTGCTAGAGGGGGACAGGGGGCATATTCACCCCTCCACTTT,CSARGGQGAYSPLHF
many,TRBJ2-1,NA,TRBV28,TGTGCCAGCAGGCCCCGGCGACTTCAAGAGCAGTTCTTC,CASRPRRLQEQFF
many,TRBJ1-2,NA,TRBV29-1,TGCAGCGTTGTGAAGGGATGGTCCTATGGCTACACCTTC,CSVVKGWSYGYTF
few,TRBJ2-2,NA,TRBV20-1,TGCAGTGCTAAAAATTCGCCGGGTGGTAGGACCGGGGAGCTGTTTTTT,CSAKNSPGGRTGELFF
many,TRBJ2-1,NA,TRBV2,TGTGCCAGCATCCCGGTCGGGGGCGCTTACAATGAGCAGTTCTTC,CASIPVGGAYNEQFF
many,TRBJ2-7,NA,TRBV14,TGTGCCAGCAGGGGATTAGGGTCACCCGAGCAGTACTTC,CASRGLGSPEQYF
many,TRBJ1-5,NA,TRBV12-3/TRBV12-4,TGTGCCAGCAGTTTCCAGGATCAGCCCCAGCATTTT,CASSFQDQPQHF
many,TRBJ2-7,NA,TRBV7-9,TGTGCCAGCAGCTTCCCGGGGGCCAAAAGGGCCTACGAGCAGTACTTC,CASSFPGAKRAYEQYF
many,TRBJ2-7,NA,TRBV11-2,TGTGCCAGCAGCATTGGCCAGGGGGGCGAGCAGTACTTC,CASSIGQGGEQYF
many,TRBJ2-3,TRBD2,TRBV28,TGTGCCAGCAGTTTTTTTGTAGCGGGGGAAACAGATACGCAGTATTTT,CASSFFVAGETDTQYF
many,TRBJ1-2,NA,TRBV28,TGTGCCAGCAGTGGTGAGGTTGGCTACACCTTC,CASSGEVGYTF
many,TRBJ1-4,TRBD1,TRBV6-5,TGTGCCAGCAGTCATTGGACAGGGTCTAATGAAAAACTGTTTTTT,CASSHWTGSNEKLFF
NA,TRBJ2-3,NA,TRBV29-1,TGCAGCGTTGAAGGCAGGACAGATACGCAGTATTTT,CSVEGRTDTQYF
few,TRBJ1-5,NA,TRBV6-5,TGTGCCAGCAGCCCTATGCGGGGTCAGCCCCAGCATTTT,CASSPMRGQPQHF
many,TRBJ1-5,TRBD1,TRBV5-1,TGCGCCAGCAGCCCCACAGGGGGCCCAAATCAGCCCCAGCATTTT,CASSPTGGPNQPQHF
many,TRBJ2-3,TRBD1,TRBV5-1,TGCGCCAGCAGCTTGAGGTCTCAGGGGGCTACAGATACGCAGTATTTT,CASSLRSQGATDTQYF
many,TRBJ2-2,NA,TRBV20-1,TGCAGTGCTCTTAGTGGCGGTGGGGAGCTGTTTTTT,CSALSGGGELFF
NA,TRBJ2-3,TRBD1,TRBV11-2,TGTGCCAGCAGCATAGACAGGGGGGAGACAGATACGCAGTATTTT,CASSIDRGETDTQYF
many,TRBJ2-5,TRBD2,TRBV4-2,TGTGCCAGCAGCCAAGATCGGAGCGGGGGCCAAGAGACCCAGTACTTC,CASSQDRSGGQETQYF
many,TRBJ2-6,NA,TRBV6-1,TGTGCCAGCGTCCAAACTGGGGCCAACGTCCTGACTTTC,CASVQTGANVLTF
many,TRBJ2-3,NA,TRBV28,TGTGCCAGCAGTTTAGGGGGGACAGTCCCCCGGTACACAGATACGCAGTATTTT,CASSLGGTVPRYTDTQYF
few,TRBJ1-1,NA,TRBV28,TGTGCCAGCAGTTTAGGGCCGGACGAGGTGAACACTGAAGCTTTCTTT,CASSLGPDEVNTEAFF
many,TRBJ2-3,NA,TRBV7-8,TGTGCCAGCAGCAAGGAGACGTTTCCAGATACGCAGTATTTT,CASSKETFPDTQYF
many,TRBJ2-1,TRBD2,TRBV6-5,TGTGCCAGCAGTTACTCCGGGAGCGGGGGCCGCTACAATGAGCAGTTCTTC,CASSYSGSGGRYNEQFF
many,TRBJ1-1,NA,TRBV20-1,TGCAGTGCTAGACGCATCATCGCCGGGACCTTGAACACTGAAGCTTTCTTT,CSARRIIAGTLNTEAFF
NA,TRBJ1-2,NA,TRBV20-1,TGCAGTGCTAGAGATCGGCAGGCTGGCTACACCTTC,CSARDRQAGYTF
many,TRBJ2-1,TRBD1,TRBV15,TGTGCTACCAGCGATCCAGGGGGAGAGAATGAGCAGTTCTTC,CATSDPGGENEQFF
many,TRBJ2-3,NA,TRBV7-2,TGTGCCAGCAGCGTACGCTTCCAGGGGCCAGATACGCAGTATTTT,CASSVRFQGPDTQYF
many,TRBJ2-3,NA,TRBV5-1,TGCGCCAGCAGCTTGGGGTCCGGGTCAGATACGCAGTATTTT,CASSLGSGSDTQYF
many,TRBJ2-3,TRBD1,TRBV5-1,TGCGCCAGCAGCTGGTCAGGGGGCCCAGATACGCAGTATTTT,CASSWSGGPDTQYF
many,TRBJ2-7,NA,TRBV12-3/TRBV12-4,TGTGCCAGCAGTTTAGGGGTTCCCTACCAGCAGTACTTC,CASSLGVPYQQYF
many,TRBJ2-1,TRBD2,TRBV27,TGTGCCAGCAGTCCAGGTCTAGCGGGGGGGCCCAATGAGCAGTTCTTC,CASSPGLAGGPNEQFF
many,TRBJ1-5,TRBD1,TRBV7-9,TGTGCCAGCATCGCCGGGACAGGGGAGTCCGAGCCCCAGCATTTT,CASIAGTGESEPQHF
many,TRBJ1-6,NA,TRBV20-1,TGCAGTGTTAGAGATCCAGGTCCCAATTCACCCCTCCACTTT,CSVRDPGPNSPLHF
many,TRBJ1-1,NA,TRBV20-1,TGCAGTGCTAGACCTTCTGACAGGAAGAACACTGAAACTTTCTTT,CSARPSDRKNTETFF
many,TRBJ1-2,NA,TRBV5-1,TGCGCCAGCAGCGTCTATGCCGGGACGGCTGATGGCCACACCTTC,CASSVYAGTADGHTF
NA,TRBJ2-2,TRBD2,TRBV7-6,TGTGCCAGCAGCTCAAAAAGCGGGGTTCGCACCGGGGAGCTGTTTTTT,CASSSKSGVRTGELFF
many,TRBJ2-3,NA,TRBV6-1,TGTGCCAGCAGTGACGCGGGCATCCCGCCAGATACGCAGTATTTT,CASSDAGIPPDTQYF